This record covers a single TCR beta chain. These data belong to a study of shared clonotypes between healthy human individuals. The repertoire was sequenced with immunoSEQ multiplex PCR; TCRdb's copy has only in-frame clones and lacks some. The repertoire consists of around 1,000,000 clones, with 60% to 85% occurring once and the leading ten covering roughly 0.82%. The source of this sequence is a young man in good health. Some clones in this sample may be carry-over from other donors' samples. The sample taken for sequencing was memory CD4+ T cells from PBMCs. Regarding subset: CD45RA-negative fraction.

DNA for the CDR3: TGTGCCAGCAGCTTTTATGACGAAGAGCTCTATGGCTACACCTTC. Translation gives CASSFYDEELYGYTF. The V and J genes are TRBV7-9 and TRBJ1-2; D gene ambiguous. The germline CDR1 and CDR2 sequences are SEHNR and FQNEAQ (reference sequence). CDR3 length equals 15 residues. Trimming took off 3 bases at V and 4 bases at J, with 15 bases between the two ends.